This T cell receptor (beta chain) was recorded in a study of T cells expressing NK-cell markers. Across the whole study: Serological testing identified most of the eight sequenced donors as HCMV-seropositive and one as seronegative. Overall study results and limits: In four donors, dominant clonotypes made up about 28.3-65% of CD3+CD56-NKG2C+ cells. Certain NKG2C+ T cell clones were expanded, and their HCMV specificity remained unclear.

As concerns this clonotype: Its antigen remains unknown.

CDR1 and CDR2 from the germline V gene are DFQATT and SNEGSKA (reference sequence). This CDR3 is 16 amino acids long. 5'RACE template switching with UMIs generated TCR beta cDNA. TCRdb re-called the 5' RACE reads, yielding one record per CDR3 amino acid sequence without DNA. The sample's table shows under 200,000 distinct CDR3 sequences. The clonotype was recovered from a woman between 18 and 69 years old in good health. The sample was blood T cells: a sorted CD56 or NKG2C T cell subset, CD4+ or CD8+ T cells, or bulk PBMC T cells (not recorded which). V usage is TRBV20-1 and J usage is TRBJ1-5; TCRdb's D gene call, TRBD1, goes unchecked for lack of DNA. The CDR3 loop is CSAPLRGQISNQPQHF.